The text below deals with one T cell receptor beta chain. The CDR3 is 13 amino acids. CDR1 and CDR2 (germline): MNHEY, SVGAGI. Trimming removed 8 bases from V and 7 bases from J, with 12 bases in between. These data originate in a study of blood T cell repertoires in COVID-19. The protocol was immunoSEQ multiplex PCR, while the TCRdb copy is restricted to in-frame clones and leaves out a portion. This sample has 100,000 to 130,000 clones, with about 91% found just once. Sequencing was done on a sample of peripheral blood. The receptor's source is a man between 50 and 59 years old with active or convalescent COVID-19. V and J are TRBV6-5 and TRBJ1-6; D is unclear. The CDR3 reads CASSSSRNSPLHF. CDR3 bases: TGTGCCAGCTCATCATCCAGGAATTCACCCCTCCACTTT.